Reported below is one T cell receptor beta chain. Its matching antigen is unknown. The data originate from a study of identifying expanded T cells in peripheral blood. Study-level points and caveats: Technical replicates showed 0.9 to 1.5 changed clones; approximately two weeks about 16.4; four weeks 19. Two-week clone count variance significantly increased as total template count grew.

Clones were read by immunoSEQ multiplex PCR, and TCRdb kept only the in-frame ones, dropping some. This table has about 90,000 clones, approximately 86% appearing once. V lost 4 bases and J lost 5; bases outside the gene matches: 10. CDR1 SGHKS and CDR2 YYEKEE come from the germline V gene (reference sequence). The CDR3 has 16 residues. No infections or other immune events were documented during collection. Sequencing was carried out using blood. V gene TRBV5-5 combines with J gene TRBJ2-5, with 11 bases lining up with TRBD1. This sequence originates from a person aged 18 to 70 in good health. CDR3 nucleotides: TGTGCCAGCAGCGGCGGGACAGGGGGTATTTGGGAGACCCAGTACTTC. Translation: CASSGGTGGIWETQYF. Based on the CDR3 plus reference TRBV5-5 and TRBJ2-5, the full variable domain is DAGVTQSPTHLIKTRGQQVTLRCSPISGHKSVSWYQQVLGQGPQFIFQYYEKEERGRGNFPDRFSARQFPNYSSELNVNALLLGDSALYLCASSGGTGGIWETQYFGPGTRLLVL.